These T cell receptor beta chains were read from a single sample in a study of shared clonotypes between healthy human individuals. Repertoires were generated with immunoSEQ multiplex PCR, while TCRdb's copy carries only in-frame clones and drops some. The table has around 2.5 million clones, 80% to 95% seen once; the top ten hold approximately 0.35%. Material for sequencing was naive CD4+ T cells from PBMCs. These receptors were obtained from a man aged 18 to 29 in good health. Some clones in this sample may be carry-over from other donors' samples. CDR3s include the opening cysteine and the closing phenylalanine or tryptophan. A D gene is named only where the DNA matches it firmly. A clone size is listed for some rows: how often the clone was seen (once, few, many), or a class if it is expanded.

size	D	J	V	DNA	CDR3
-	TRBD2	TRBJ2-7	TRBV2	TGTGCCAGCAGTGAAAGTGGACTAGCGGACTACGAGCAGTACTTC	CASSESGLADYEQYF
once	TRBD1	TRBJ1-3	TRBV7-2	TGTGCCAGCAGCTTACGGACAGGGTCAGGAAACACCATATATTTT	CASSLRTGSGNTIYF
-	TRBD1	TRBJ1-5	TRBV11-3	TGTGCCAGCAGCCCTCGAGAGGACAGGGCCAATCAGCCCCAGCATTTT	CASSPREDRANQPQHF
-	-	TRBJ2-1	TRBV7-2	TGTGCCAGCAGCTTTTATTTGAATGAGCAGTTCTTC	CASSFYLNEQFF
few	TRBD1	TRBJ1-2	TRBV28	TGTGCCAGCAGTCCGCGGGACGGACAGGGGGCAAGTGGCTACACCTTC	CASSPRDGQGASGYTF
-	-	TRBJ1-1	TRBV15	TGTGCCACCAGCAGACCCCCGGGGGGGGGCACTGAAGCTTTCTTT	CATSRPPGGGTEAFF
-	TRBD1	TRBJ1-5	TRBV6-1	TGTGCCAGCAGTGAGGAACAGGGGCGTCAGCCCCAGCATTTT	CASSEEQGRQPQHF
-	-	TRBJ1-2	TRBV9	TGTGCCAGCAGCGTGGGTCAAGGTGGCGCTGGGAGGTTGAATGGCTACACCTTC	CASSVGQGGAGRLNGYTF
-	TRBD1	TRBJ1-2	TRBV28	TGTGCCAGCAGCCCCGGACAGGGGCTAGGCTACACCTTC	CASSPGQGLGYTF
-	TRBD1	TRBJ2-7	TRBV11-3	TGTGCCAGCAGCCCGGGCATCCAGGGGGTGCGGTACTTC	CASSPGIQGVRYF
-	TRBD2	TRBJ2-1	TRBV4-1	TGCGCCAGCAGCCAAGATACGACTAGCGGAGACAATGAGCAGTTCTTC	CASSQDTTSGDNEQFF
-	-	TRBJ1-1	TRBV7-6	TGTGCCAGCAGCTTGGGACGGGAGAACACTGAAGCTTTCTTT	CASSLGRENTEAFF
-	-	TRBJ2-7	TRBV6-5	TGTGCCAGCAGTTACTCGGGATTTCCTTGGGACGAGCAGTACTTC	CASSYSGFPWDEQYF
-	-	TRBJ1-4	TRBV28	TGTGCCAGCAGGCAGAGCACCGAAAAACTGTTTTTT	CASRQSTEKLFF
-	-	TRBJ2-6	TRBV28	TGTGCCAGCAGTTTATCAGGGCCTGGGGCCAACGTCCTGACTTTC	CASSLSGPGANVLTF
-	TRBD2	TRBJ2-1	TRBV7-9	TGTGCCAGCAGCTTAGGTCTAGCGGGAGGCGAGCAGTTCTTC	CASSLGLAGGEQFF
-	TRBD1	TRBJ1-5	TRBV19	TGTGCCAGTAGTACCCAGGGGGACAGGGGGTACTATAGCAATCAGCCCCAGCATTTT	CASSTQGDRGYYSNQPQHF
-	-	TRBJ1-5	TRBV29-1	TGCAGCGTTGAATTTGGGGGCGGGGGACAGCCCCAGCATTTT	CSVEFGGGGQPQHF
-	TRBD1	TRBJ2-1	TRBV9	TGTGCCAGCAGCGCGACAGGGAGTACGAACTACAATGAGCAGTTCTTC	CASSATGSTNYNEQFF